This paragraph reports one T cell receptor beta chain. The data were taken from a study of blood T cell repertoires in COVID-19. Trimming at V came to 4 bases and at J to 0 bases, leaving 12 bases not matched to a gene. Germline V gives CDR1 SGDLS, CDR2 YYNGEE. This CDR3 contains 18 residues. TCRdb's table, derived via immunoSEQ multiplex PCR, lists solely in-frame clones and lacks some. The sample lists fewer than 500,000 clones, 85% to 90% occurring once. The sequence came from a man aged 30 to 39 who had recovered from COVID-19. Sequenced sample: PBMCs or T cells enriched from blood (not recorded which). The V and J genes are TRBV9 and TRBJ2-7; TRBD2 matches at 11 bases. The CDR3 sequence is CASSPSFPGLAVSYEQYF. The CDR3, as DNA: TGTGCCAGCAGCCCATCCTTCCCGGGACTAGCGGTCTCCTACGAGCAGTACTTC.